This TCR beta chain derives from a study of blood T cell repertoires in COVID-19. At the level of the study: The samples span acute and convalescent COVID-19 from the United States, Italy and Spain. From T cells, B-cell-depleted T cells, or PBMCs came the material, which was cDNA or gDNA.

In the original analysis: Nucleated cell number was recorded as an estimate derived from reference gene primer amplification. Some clones are missing from TCRdb's copy, which holds only in-frame ones; the method was immunoSEQ multiplex PCR. The D gene and trimming were derived from the DNA, and the V and J assignments and clone size from that table. The sample lists under 150,000 clones; 85% to 90% were seen once. The origin of this receptor is a man between 50 and 59 years old with active or convalescent COVID-19. The material sequenced was peripheral blood.

This CDR3 is CASSLESGGRNEQFF. The DNA of the CDR3 is TGTGCCAGCAGCTTAGAGTCGGGAGGACGGAATGAGCAGTTCTTC. The chain links TRBV7-8 to TRBJ2-1; TRBD2 agrees at 7 bases. Germline trimming cut 1 base from V and 7 bases from J; bases unmatched to any gene: 7. The CDR3 extends over 15 amino acids. Germline-derived CDR1 and CDR2 are SGHVS and FQNEAQ.